This T cell receptor beta chain was identified during a study of blood T cell repertoires in COVID-19. Measured with immunoSEQ multiplex PCR; TCRdb has only the in-frame clones, and not every one. The top ten clones hold roughly 13% of a sample with 200,000 to 250,000 clones, approximately 82% of them seen once. There are 13 residues in the CDR3. Trimming cost V 0 bases and J 4 bases; bases outside gene matches: 1. Germline CDR1 reads GTSNPN; CDR2 reads SVGIG (reference sequence). This clonotype was obtained from a human donor in a cohort sampled during active COVID-19. The chain joins TRBV30 to TRBJ1-2; 8 nucleotides agree with TRBD1. The sample was peripheral blood. The CDR3 is CAWSVDRGYGYTF. CDR3 DNA: TGTGCCTGGAGTGTCGACAGGGGCTATGGCTACACCTTC.